This TCR beta chain was identified during a study of shared clonotypes between healthy human individuals. Study-wide results and caveats: Clonotypes not shared had lower generation probabilities than those common to all four donors.

The donor population consisted of healthy HIV-negative adults with no recent acute infections or vaccinations. A split of CD4+ cells into CD45RA+ naive and CD45RA-negative memory subsets was performed. As to this clone: The antigen is not known.

It was at deep level that the assay was run. Repertoires were generated with immunoSEQ multiplex PCR, while TCRdb's copy carries only in-frame clones and drops some. The sample comprises 2,500,000 or so clones, around 92% of which are singletons, and roughly 0.34% rests with the top ten. V was clipped by 1 base and J by 5 bases; unmatched bases: 19. Looked up from germline, CDR1 is LGHNA and CDR2 is YNFKEQ. CDR3 length equals 20 residues. The rearrangement links TRBV4-2 to TRBJ2-7; 11 bases fit TRBD2. The source of this sequence is a man younger than 30 in good health. Some clones in this sample may be carry-over from other donors' samples. Material for sequencing was naive CD4+ T cells from PBMCs. The subset was: CD45RA+ positively selected. CDR3 nucleotides: TGTGCCAGCAGCCAAGGAGGGACCACTCCTAGCGGGAGGATGAGCGACGAGCAGTACTTC. Protein: CASSQGGTTPSGRMSDEQYF.